The 23 T cell receptor beta chains given below trace back to one sample, sequenced in a study of blood T cell repertoires in COVID-19. Measured with immunoSEQ multiplex PCR; TCRdb has only the in-frame clones, and not every one. Of roughly 220,000 clones listed, around 81% are singletons. The sequenced sample was peripheral blood. Receptors originate from a woman between 55 and 75 years old with acute or convalescent COVID-19.

The chain recombines TRBV2 with TRBJ1-5, with D possibly matching TRBD1 (6 bases). The germline V gene encodes CDR1 SNHLY and CDR2 FYNNEI. V was clipped by 5 bases and J by 3 bases, with 11 bases between them. CDR3 length: 14 residues. The CDR3 DNA is TGTGCCAGCAGTAGACAGGTAATCAATCAGCCCCAGCATTTT. It is translated as CASSRQVINQPQHF. Supplemented by reference TRBV2 and TRBJ1-5, the full variable domain reads EPEVTQTPSHQVTQMGQEVILRCVPISNHLYFYWYRQILGQKVEFLVSFYNNEISEKSEIFDDQFSVERPDGSNFTLKIRSTKLEDSAMYFCASSRQVINQPQHFGDGTRLSIL.

CDR3: CAWSDGLVYNEQFF. In DNA, the CDR3 is TGTGCCTGGAGTGACGGACTAGTTTACAATGAGCAGTTCTTC. The rearrangement joins TRBV30 to TRBJ2-1; TRBD2 aligns across 7 bases. CDR1 and CDR2 from the germline V gene are GTSNPN and SVGIG (reference sequence). This CDR3 is 14 amino acids long. The V and J ends lost 1 base and 4 bases, in that order; junction bases with no gene match: 4. The variable domain in full, completed from reference TRBV30 and TRBJ2-1, reads SQTIHQWPATLVQPVGSPLSLECTVEGTSNPNLYWYRQAAGRGLQLLFYSVGIGQISSEVPQNLSASRPQDRQFILSSKKLLLSDSGFYLCAWSDGLVYNEQFFGPGTRLTVL.

The J gene is TRBJ2-7, the V gene TRBV14, with a possible D match to TRBD1 (6 bases). CDR1 and CDR2 (germline): SGHDN, FVKESK. V lost 4 bases and J lost 2, with 12 bases in between. The CDR3 runs 14 residues. The CDR3 sequence: CASSPRDMPYEQYF. CDR3 in DNA: TGTGCCAGCAGCCCCCGGGACATGCCCTACGAGCAGTACTTC.

The gene calls are TRBV5-4 and TRBJ2-7; TRBD2 matches 9 bases. V lost 0 bases and J lost 3; bases outside the gene matches: 10. The CDR3 spans 17 residues. Germline V lookup: CDR1 SGHNT, CDR2 YYREEE (reference sequence). DNA for the CDR3: TGTGCCAGCAGCTTGGACGGCGGGGGGGCCTCAGGCTACGAGCAGTACTTC. This sequence encodes CASSLDGGGASGYEQYF.

The chain couples TRBV5-1 to TRBJ2-7; 8 nucleotides line up with TRBD1. Trimming removed 4 bases from V and 4 bases from J; junction bases left unmatched: 7. There are 14 residues in the CDR3. Per germline, CDR1 SGHRS and CDR2 YFSETQ. The CDR3 reads CASSARQGWYEQYF. The CDR3 region has the DNA TGCGCCAGCAGCGCCCGACAGGGGTGGTACGAGCAGTACTTC.

The chain uses TRBV5-5 and TRBJ2-7, with D possibly TRBD1 on 5 matching bases. The CDR3 runs to 14 residues. Germline values: CDR1 SGHKS, CDR2 YYEKEE (reference sequence). Trimming removed 5 bases from V and 0 bases from J, with 12 bases in between. Here the CDR3 reads CASRRQTVSYEQYF. The CDR3 nucleotides read TGTGCCAGCAGGAGGCAGACAGTCTCCTACGAGCAGTACTTC. Combining the CDR3 with reference TRBV5-5 and TRBJ2-7 gives the whole variable domain DAGVTQSPTHLIKTRGQQVTLRCSPISGHKSVSWYQQVLGQGPQFIFQYYEKEERGRGNFPDRFSARQFPNYSSELNVNALLLGDSALYLCASRRQTVSYEQYFGPGTRLTVT.

J is TRBJ1-1 and V is TRBV6-5; possibly TRBD1 for D (5 bases). Trimming removed 0 bases at V and 7 bases at J, with 12 bases between. Germline V gives CDR1 MNHEY, CDR2 SVGAGI. The CDR3 has 14 residues. This CDR3 is CASSYSYGADEAFF. The CDR3 region has the DNA TGTGCCAGCAGTTACTCTTATGGGGCTGATGAAGCTTTCTTT.

V usage is TRBV3-1 (or the pseudogene TRBV3-2) and J usage is TRBJ1-4, with 10 bases matching TRBD1. Looked up from germline, CDR1 is LGHDT and CDR2 is YNNKEL (reference sequence). The CDR3 contains 16 residues. V lost 1 base, J lost 7 bases, and 6 bases stayed unmatched. The CDR3 nucleotides are TGTGCCAGCAGCCAAGGGGACAGGGGTTTCGCTGAAAAACTGTTTTTT. Its translation: CASSQGDRGFAEKLFF.

This chain joins TRBV27 and TRBJ2-1, with D perhaps matching TRBD2 (6 bases). Trimming stripped 5 bases from V and 4 bases from J, with 15 bases between. The CDR3 is 15 residues long. Per the germline V gene, CDR1 is MNHEY and CDR2 is SMNVEV (reference sequence). The CDR3 is CASSTGGGVYNEQFF. CDR3 sequence (DNA): TGTGCCAGCAGTACCGGTGGCGGGGTATACAATGAGCAGTTCTTC.

This chain uses TRBV7-2 with TRBJ2-5; TRBD2 matches at 10 bases. V dropped 1 base and J dropped 1; count of bases not matched to a gene: 6. Looked up from germline, CDR1 is SGHTA and CDR2 is FQGNSA. The length of the CDR3 is 17 residues. The CDR3 loop reads CASSLVLAGVSQETQYF. The DNA of the CDR3 is TGTGCCAGCAGCTTAGTCCTAGCGGGGGTATCCCAAGAGACCCAGTACTTC. The whole variable domain, filled in from reference TRBV7-2 and TRBJ2-5, reads GAGVSQSPSNKVTEKGKDVELRCDPISGHTALYWYRQSLGQGLEFLIYFQGNSAPDKSGLPSDRFSAERTGGSVSTLTIQRTQQEDSAVYLCASSLVLAGVSQETQYFGPGTRLLVL.

The chain links TRBV7-2 to TRBJ1-3; D may be TRBD1 (6 bases). Germline CDR1 is SGHTA and CDR2 is FQGNSA. The CDR3 totals 16 residues. Trimming cost V 5 bases and J 0 bases, with 14 bases left between them. The CDR3 DNA reads TGTGCCAGCAGCGAACAGGGAACTACCTCTGGAAACACCATATATTTT. As protein: CASSEQGTTSGNTIYF.

The table lists this clone with a count of one. The chain joins TRBV15 to TRBJ1-1; 8 bases agree with TRBD1. V dropped 0 bases and J dropped 7; count of bases not matched to a gene: 1. Germline V gene data show CDR1 as LNHNV and CDR2 as YYDKDF (reference sequence). The CDR3 length is 13 residues. CDR3 residues: CATSREQGVEAFF. Here the CDR3 DNA reads TGTGCCACCAGCAGAGAACAGGGGGTTGAAGCTTTCTTT.

The CDR3 DNA reads as TGTGCCAGCAGCTTGATGCCCCTTGGGAGGAACGAGCAGTACTTC. Its protein is CASSLMPLGRNEQYF. This rearrangement joins TRBV5-6 to TRBJ2-7; maybe TRBD2 (6 bases). The CDR3 consists of 15 residues. Germline V gives CDR1 SGHDT, CDR2 YYEEEE. V lost 1 base and J lost 5, with 16 bases in between. Filled out from reference TRBV5-6 and TRBJ2-7, the complete variable domain reads DAGVTQSPTHLIKTRGQQVTLRCSPKSGHDTVSWYQQALGQGPQFIFQYYEEEERQRGNFPDRFSGHQFPNYSSELNVNALLLGDSALYLCASSLMPLGRNEQYFGPGTRLTVT.

The chain combines TRBV6-1 with TRBJ1-2; possibly TRBD1 for D (5 bases). The length of the CDR3 is 13 residues. V was shortened by 2 bases and J by 2 bases, with 6 bases between the two germline ends. Germline CDR1 MNHNS, CDR2 SASEGT. CDR3 bases: TGTGCCAGCAGTGAACAGGGAAACTATGGCTACACCTTC. Translation gives CASSEQGNYGYTF.

V is TRBV7-9 and J is TRBJ1-2; D call uncertain. CDR3 length equals 13 residues. Germline V gives CDR1 SEHNR, CDR2 FQNEAQ (reference sequence). The ends were cut back, 5 bases at V and 4 bases at J, with 11 bases in the middle. CDR3 amino acids: CASSPGNIYGYTF. The CDR3 nucleotides read TGTGCCAGCAGCCCAGGCAATATCTATGGCTACACCTTC.

CDR3 DNA sequence: TGTGCCAGTAGGCCGGGACAGGGGGACTATGGCTACACCTTC. Translated: CASRPGQGDYGYTF. The chain has TRBV19 and TRBJ1-2, with TRBD1 matching over 11 bases. The V and J ends lost 6 bases and 3 bases, in that order; junction bases with no gene match: 3. The CDR3 totals 14 residues. The germline V gene has CDR1 LNHDA and CDR2 SQIVND (reference sequence).

In DNA form, the CDR3 reads TGTGCCAGCAGCCCCACAGGGGGAGGCACTGAAGCTTTCTTT. Protein sequence: CASSPTGGGTEAFF. The chain links TRBV7-2 to TRBJ1-1; 8 positions match TRBD1. The CDR3 has 14 amino acids. The germline V gene encodes CDR1 SGHTA and CDR2 FQGNSA. V shed 5 bases, J shed 4 bases, and the junction held 6 bases outside the gene matches.

The chain joins TRBV11-2 to TRBJ1-3; D is unresolved. V was trimmed by 1 base and J by 0 bases, leaving 4 bases between them. The germline V gene encodes CDR1 SGHAT and CDR2 FQNNGV. The CDR3 totals 14 residues. This CDR3 reads CASSLVASGNTIYF. The CDR3 DNA reads TGTGCCAGCAGCTTAGTAGCCTCTGGAAACACCATATATTTT.

This chain joins TRBV5-1 and TRBJ2-7; D may be TRBD2 (6 bases). The CDR3 is made up of 12 amino acids. Germline lookup yields CDR1 SGHRS and CDR2 YFSETQ. With 5 bases removed from V and 6 bases from J, the gap between germline ends came to 12 bases. The CDR3 DNA follows: TGCGCCAGCAGTCGGGACTTAGGCGAGCAGTACTTC. Residues: CASSRDLGEQYF.

The gene calls are TRBV6-2 or TRBV6-3 and TRBJ2-5; 8 bases fit TRBD1. Germline CDR1 and CDR2: MNHEY and SVGEGT. Trimming removed 0 bases from V and 5 bases from J; junction bases left unmatched: 11. The CDR3 runs to 17 residues. In nucleotides, the CDR3 is TGTGCCAGCAGTTACTCTTCTACGGCAGGGGGCAGGGAGACCCAGTACTTC. Amino acid sequence: CASSYSSTAGGRETQYF.

V and J are TRBV6-5 and TRBJ1-2; no definite D call. V lost 2 bases, J lost 5 bases, and 9 bases lay in between. Germline lookup yields CDR1 MNHEY and CDR2 SVGAGI. This CDR3 has 13 amino acids. Written as DNA, the CDR3 is TGTGCCAGCAGTTACGGGCCCTTGTATGGCTACACCTTC. It specifies CASSYGPLYGYTF.

The chain joins TRBV4-2 to TRBJ1-6; a weak D match, TRBD1 (6 bases). The V and J ends lost 2 bases and 7 bases respectively, with 9 bases between them. The CDR3 covers 14 residues. From germline, CDR1 is LGHNA and CDR2 YNFKEQ. CDR3 in DNA: TGTGCCAGCAGCCAATGGCAGGGGAATTCACCCCTCCACTTT. It translates to CASSQWQGNSPLHF.

The chain carries TRBV6-5 and TRBJ1-6; D unclear. Per germline, CDR1 MNHEY and CDR2 SVGAGI. The CDR3 loop spans 15 amino acids. V was shortened by 7 bases and J by 5 bases, with 15 bases between the two germline ends. The CDR3 sequence is CASNPAGSDNSPLHF. CDR3 nucleotide sequence: TGTGCCAGCAATCCTGCCGGCAGCGATAATTCACCCCTCCACTTT.